The source of this TCR beta chain is a study of siplizumab effects on memory and regulatory T cells. Broader study findings: Alloreactive sequences whose origin lay in unstimulated CD4+ memory cells were significantly reduced by siplizumab. Apparently key alloresponse contributors, naive T cells also seemed more diverse than memory cells.

Using immunoSEQ multiplex PCR, the repertoire was profiled, and TCRdb retains in-frame clones only, with some absent. The sample lists over 80,000 clones, just under 95% occurring once. With regard to this clone: Its antigen is not identified.

The CDR3 is 20 residues long. Germline values: CDR1 KGHSH, CDR2 LQKENI. V was trimmed by 6 bases and J by 0 bases, leaving 27 bases between them. The TCR sequence derives from a human donor in good health. Material for sequencing was non-Treg CD4+ T cells sorted from blood. This sequence joins TRBV18 and TRBJ1-5; D is perhaps TRBD1 (5 bases). CDR3 DNA: TGTGCCAGCTCCCAAACTCCGTCTGGGACCGTGACCAATAGCAATCAGCCCCAGCATTTT. It translates to CASSQTPSGTVTNSNQPQHF.